This T cell receptor beta chain was identified in a study of T cell clonality in common variable immunodeficiency. The study, taken as a whole, reports: CVID subjects shared fewer TCRbeta clones than healthy controls did. Authors noted CVID clonality's cause needs subpopulation repertoire sequencing. Common variable immunodeficiency TCR beta sequences reportedly had fewer deletions and N-nucleotide insertions.

This clone was recorded at least ten times. What it binds is unknown. Sequencing input was equivalent genomic DNA from CVID and controls. This table comes from immunoSEQ multiplex PCR, and its TCRdb copy is limited to in-frame clones, with some not included. This sample has about 34,000 clones, each found more than once. The sample was peripheral blood mononuclear cells. This sequence originates from a person aged 18 to 75 in good health.

The CDR3 region is CAWNRDSNQPQHF. CDR3 DNA (partial): TGTGCCTGGAACAGGGATAGCAATCAGCCC. V gene TRBV30 combines with J gene TRBJ1-5, with D tentatively TRBD1 (6 bases). The read stops 3 residues short of the end of the CDR3; the missing end is completed from the germline J gene. Trimming took 4 bases from V and 0 from J, leaving 7 bases between them. Looked up from germline, CDR1 is GTSNPN and CDR2 is SVGIG (reference sequence). The length of the CDR3 is 13 residues.